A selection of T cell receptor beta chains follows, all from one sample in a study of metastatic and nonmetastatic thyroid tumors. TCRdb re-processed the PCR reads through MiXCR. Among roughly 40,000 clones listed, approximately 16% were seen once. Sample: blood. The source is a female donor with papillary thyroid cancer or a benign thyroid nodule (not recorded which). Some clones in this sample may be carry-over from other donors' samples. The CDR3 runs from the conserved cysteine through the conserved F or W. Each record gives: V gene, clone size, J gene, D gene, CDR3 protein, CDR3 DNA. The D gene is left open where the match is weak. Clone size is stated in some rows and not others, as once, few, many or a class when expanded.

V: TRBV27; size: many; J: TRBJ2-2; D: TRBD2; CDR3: CASTHGGGNTGELFF; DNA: TGTGCCAGCACCCATGGCGGGGGGAACACCGGGGAGCTGTTTTTT
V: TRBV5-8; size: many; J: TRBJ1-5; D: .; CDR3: CASRRGGPGLWGNQPQHF; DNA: TGTGCCAGCAGACGCGGAGGCCCAGGCCTCTGGGGCAATCAGCCCCAGCATTTT
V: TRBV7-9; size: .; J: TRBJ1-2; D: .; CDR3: CASSVAVTDYGYTF; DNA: TGTGCCAGCAGTGTCGCTGTGACGGACTATGGCTACACCTTC
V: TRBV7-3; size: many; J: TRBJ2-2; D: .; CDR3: CASSQREVVPGELFF; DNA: TGTGCCAGCAGCCAAAGGGAAGTTGTACCCGGGGAGCTGTTTTTT
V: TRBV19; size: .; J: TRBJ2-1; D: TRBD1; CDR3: CASSSWDSEQFF; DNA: TGTGCCAGTAGTAGTTGGGACAGCGAGCAGTTCTTC
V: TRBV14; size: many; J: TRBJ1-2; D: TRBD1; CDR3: CASSQVAGQGGGYTF; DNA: TGTGCCAGCAGCCAAGTCGCGGGACAGGGTGGTGGCTACACCTTC
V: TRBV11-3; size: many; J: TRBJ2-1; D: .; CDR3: CASSPAGTRYNEQFF; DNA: TGTGCCAGCAGCCCGGCCGGGACAAGGTACAATGAGCAGTTCTTC
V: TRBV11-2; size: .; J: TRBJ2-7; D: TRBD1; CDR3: CASSLGQLYEQYF; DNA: TGTGCCAGCAGCTTGGGACAGTTGTACGAGCAGTACTTC
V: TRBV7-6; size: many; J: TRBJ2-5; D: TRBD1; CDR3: CASKGQGGGETQYF; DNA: TGTGCCAGCAAAGGACAGGGTGGAGGAGAAACCCAGTACTTC
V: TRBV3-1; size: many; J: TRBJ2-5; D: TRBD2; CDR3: CASSQEREATSGSRETQYF; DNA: TGTGCCAGCAGCCAAGAACGGGAGGCGACTAGCGGGAGTCGGGAGACCCAGTACTTC
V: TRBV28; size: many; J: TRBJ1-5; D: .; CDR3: CASWGGTRNQPQHF; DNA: TGTGCCAGCTGGGGGGGGACACGCAATCAGCCCCAGCATTTT
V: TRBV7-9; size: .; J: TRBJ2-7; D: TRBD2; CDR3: CASSLVREGRYEQYF; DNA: TGTGCCAGCAGCTTAGTACGGGAGGGCCGATACGAGCAGTACTTC
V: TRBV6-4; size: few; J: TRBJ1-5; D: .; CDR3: CASSTGAGGGKPQHF; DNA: TGTGCCAGCAGTACGGGAGCGGGAGGGGGAAAGCCCCAGCATTTT
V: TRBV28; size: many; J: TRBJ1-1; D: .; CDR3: CASSRTLEAFF; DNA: TGTGCCAGCAGCCGGACATTGGAAGCTTTCTTT
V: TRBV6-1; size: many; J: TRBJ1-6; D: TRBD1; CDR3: CASSELGGPSPLHF; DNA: TGTGCCAGCAGTGAACTAGGGGGCCCTTCACCCCTCCACTTT
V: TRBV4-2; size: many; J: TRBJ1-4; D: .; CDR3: CASSQMGEKLFF; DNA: TGTGCCAGCAGCCAAATGGGGGAAAAACTGTTTTTT
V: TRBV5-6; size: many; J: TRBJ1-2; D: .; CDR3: CASSPQGSGGYTF; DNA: TGTGCCAGCAGCCCTCAGGGAAGTGGGGGCTACACCTTC
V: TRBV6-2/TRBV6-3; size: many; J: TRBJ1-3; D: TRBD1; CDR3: CASSYSSQGATTLSSGNTIYF; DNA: TGTGCCAGCAGTTACTCGTCGCAGGGGGCCACTACCCTGAGCTCTGGAAACACCATATATTTT
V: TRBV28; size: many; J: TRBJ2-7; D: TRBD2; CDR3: CASSLFPASGPQSYEQYF; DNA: TGTGCCAGCAGTTTATTCCCGGCTAGCGGGCCCCAGTCCTACGAGCAGTACTTC
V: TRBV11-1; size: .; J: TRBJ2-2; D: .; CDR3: CASSSLPGSSGGELFF; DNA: TGTGCCAGCAGCTCCCTCCCGGGAAGCTCCGGCGGGGAGCTGTTTTTT
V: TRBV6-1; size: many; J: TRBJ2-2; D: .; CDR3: CASSQGSAGELFF; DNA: TGTGCCAGCAGCCAGGGGTCGGCGGGGGAGCTGTTTTTT
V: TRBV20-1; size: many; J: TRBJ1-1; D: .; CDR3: CSATSENTEAFF; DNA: TGCAGTGCTACCTCCGAAAACACTGAAGCTTTCTTT
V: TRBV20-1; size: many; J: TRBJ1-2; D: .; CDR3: CSARVWGRASVETGYTF; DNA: TGCAGTGCTAGAGTTTGGGGGCGCGCTTCAGTCGAAACTGGCTACACCTTC
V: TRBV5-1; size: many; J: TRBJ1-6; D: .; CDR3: CASSLRESYNSPLHF; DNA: TGCGCCAGCAGCTTGAGGGAGTCCTATAATTCACCCCTCCACTTT
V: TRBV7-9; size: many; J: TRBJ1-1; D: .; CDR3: CASSPSGILNTEAFF; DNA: TGTGCCAGCAGCCCCTCCGGGATACTGAACACTGAAGCTTTCTTT
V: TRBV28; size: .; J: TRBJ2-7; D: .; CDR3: CASSLPNGAPIYEQYF; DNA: TGTGCCAGCAGTTTACCTAACGGTGCCCCTATCTACGAGCAGTACTTC
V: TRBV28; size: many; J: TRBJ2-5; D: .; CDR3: CASSLEEGAGETQYF; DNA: TGTGCCAGCAGTTTAGAGGAGGGGGCGGGGGAGACCCAGTACTTC
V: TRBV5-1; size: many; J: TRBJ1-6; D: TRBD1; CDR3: CASRYTGDHNSPLHF; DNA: TGCGCCAGCAGGTATACAGGGGACCATAATTCACCCCTCCACTTT
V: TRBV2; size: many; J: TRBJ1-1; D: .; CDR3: CASELGNTEAFF; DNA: TGTGCCAGCGAGCTCGGGAACACTGAAGCTTTCTTT
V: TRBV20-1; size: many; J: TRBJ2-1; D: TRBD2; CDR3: CSARDPSRGVAGGQQFF; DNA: TGCAGTGCTAGAGATCCCTCCCGGGGGGTAGCGGGGGGGCAGCAGTTCTTC
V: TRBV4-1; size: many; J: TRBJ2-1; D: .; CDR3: CASSRNGINEQFF; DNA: TGCGCCAGCAGCCGCAATGGGATCAATGAGCAGTTCTTC
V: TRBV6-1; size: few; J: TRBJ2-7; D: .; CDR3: CFSSQAYEQYF; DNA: TGTTTCAGCAGTCAAGCCTACGAGCAGTACTTC
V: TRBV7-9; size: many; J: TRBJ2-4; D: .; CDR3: CASSFNWDGNIQYF; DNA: TGTGCCAGCAGCTTTAATTGGGACGGCAACATTCAGTACTTC
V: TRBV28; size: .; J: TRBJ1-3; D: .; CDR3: CASSLGDSGNSIYF; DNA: TGTGCCAGCAGTTTAGGGGATAGTGGAAACAGCATATATTTT
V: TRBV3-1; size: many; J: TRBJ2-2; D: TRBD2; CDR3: CASSQRRLAGNTGELFF; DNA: TGTGCCAGCAGCCAACGCAGACTAGCGGGAAACACCGGGGAGCTGTTTTTT
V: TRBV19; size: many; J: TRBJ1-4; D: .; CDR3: CASSIDQGYATARLFF; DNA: TGTGCCAGTAGTATAGATCAAGGTTACGCAACGGCAAGACTGTTTTTT